A selection of T cell receptor beta chains follows, all from one sample in a study of blood T cell repertoires in COVID-19. Assay: immunoSEQ multiplex PCR; the TCRdb copy retains only in-frame clones and omits some. Altogether about 190,000 clones are present, about 81% being singletons, with the ten largest covering approximately 3%. Sequenced: PBMCs or T cells enriched from blood (not recorded which). These receptors came from a woman aged 30 to 39 who had recovered from COVID-19. Both conserved end residues are part of each CDR3. The D gene is left open where the match is weak. The size of a clone is reported for some rows only, either as once, few or many, or as a class for expanded clones.

d_gene | j_gene | v_gene | abundance | CDR3nt | CDR3aa
NA | TRBJ1-1 | TRBV5-4 | NA | TGTGCCAGCAGCTACGACAGATTCACTGAAGCTTTCTTT | CASSYDRFTEAFF
NA | TRBJ2-3 | TRBV24-1 | NA | TGTGCCACCAGTGATTTGCCGACGGGGGGCGCAGATACGCAGTATTTT | CATSDLPTGGADTQYF
NA | TRBJ2-2 | TRBV9 | NA | TGTGCCAGCAACGGTGGGACTTATAACACCGGGGAGCTGTTTTTT | CASNGGTYNTGELFF
NA | TRBJ2-3 | TRBV7-3 | NA | TGTGCCAGCAGCTTAGGGAGCACGCAGTATTTT | CASSLGSTQYF
TRBD1 | TRBJ2-5 | TRBV5-1 | NA | TGCGCCAGCAGCTGGGGGACAGCTCAAGAGACCCAGTACTTC | CASSWGTAQETQYF
NA | TRBJ1-2 | TRBV11-1 | few | TGTGCCAGCAGCCTACGTACAGACCACTATGGCTACACCTTC | CASSLRTDHYGYTF
NA | TRBJ1-1 | TRBV28 | NA | TGTGCCAGCAGGTCTCCAGGGACAGAAGCTTTCTTT | CASRSPGTEAFF
NA | TRBJ1-1 | TRBV13 | NA | TGTGCCAGCAGAACTACAGGCGACACTGAAGCTTTCTTT | CASRTTGDTEAFF
TRBD1 | TRBJ2-3 | TRBV3-1/TRBV3-2 | NA | TGTGCCAGCAGCCAGAACAGGGGCGCCACAGATACGCAGTATTTT | CASSQNRGATDTQYF
NA | TRBJ1-2 | TRBV3-1/TRBV3-2 | few | TGTGCCAGCAGCATCAACCCCGGGTCCGGCTACACCTTC | CASSINPGSGYTF
TRBD2 | TRBJ2-7 | TRBV30 | NA | TGTGCCTGGAGTCACCGGGTAGCGGGAGTCGAGCAGTACTTC | CAWSHRVAGVEQYF
NA | TRBJ2-7 | TRBV11-2 | once | TGTGCCAGCAGCCGGACAGACACCTACGAGCAGTACTTC | CASSRTDTYEQYF
TRBD2 | TRBJ2-4 | TRBV10-2 | NA | TGCGCCAGCAGGACGACTAGCGGTGCCAAAAACATTCAGTACTTC | CASRTTSGAKNIQYF
NA | TRBJ1-2 | TRBV5-4 | NA | TGTGCCAGCAGCGTCACAGGGTATTATGGCTACACCTTC | CASSVTGYYGYTF
NA | TRBJ2-1 | TRBV21-1 | once | TGTGCCAGCAGCAAAGAGGGGACCGGGGCTAGCGGGAGGGCCGATTACAATGAGCAGTTCTTC | CASSKEGTGASGRADYNEQFF
TRBD1 | TRBJ1-4 | TRBV18 | NA | TGTGCCAGCTCACCGGGACAGCGAAGATCTGAAAAACTGTTTTTT | CASSPGQRRSEKLFF
NA | TRBJ2-5 | TRBV28 | NA | TGTGCCAGCAGTTCAAGGTTAGGCCTGAGGGAGACCCAGTACTTC | CASSSRLGLRETQYF
NA | TRBJ1-1 | TRBV19 | NA | TGTGCCACCGGGGGTGTTTTCGGTGAAGCTTTCTTT | CATGGVFGEAFF
NA | TRBJ2-5 | TRBV9 | NA | TGTGCCACTGGGGGGGGCGACGGCGGAGAGACCCAGTACTTC | CATGGGDGGETQYF
NA | TRBJ1-2 | TRBV9 | NA | TGTGCCAGCAGCGTAGAAAGTGCAGGCTATGGCTACACCTTC | CASSVESAGYGYTF
NA | TRBJ1-3 | TRBV10-3 | NA | TGTGCCATCAACGCGGGGACGGGTAACACCATATATTTT | CAINAGTGNTIYF
NA | TRBJ1-1 | TRBV7-9 | NA | TGTGCCAGCAGCTTAAAGGGGACTACTGAAGCTTTCTTT | CASSLKGTTEAFF
TRBD2 | TRBJ2-3 | TRBV6-5 | NA | TGTGCCAGCAATCGGCGGGGGGCAGAGACAGATACGCAGTATTTT | CASNRRGAETDTQYF
NA | TRBJ1-3 | TRBV7-9 | NA | TGTGCCAGCAGACACAACTCTGGAAACACCATATATTTT | CASRHNSGNTIYF
TRBD1 | TRBJ1-1 | TRBV24-1 | NA | TGTGCCACCAGTGACCGGACAGGGCAAGGGAACACTGAAGCTTTCTTT | CATSDRTGQGNTEAFF
NA | TRBJ1-5 | TRBV6-5 | NA | TGTGCCAGCAGTTACTCGGGGCCAGCAGGTCAGCCCCAGCATTTT | CASSYSGPAGQPQHF
NA | TRBJ2-1 | TRBV4-2 | NA | TGTGCCAGCAGCCCAGAGAAGGAGACGGAAAATGAGCAGTTCTTC | CASSPEKETENEQFF
TRBD2 | TRBJ2-1 | TRBV6-1 | NA | TGTGCCAGCAGTGAGCGTCTAGCGGGGGCCAATGAGCAGTTCTTC | CASSERLAGANEQFF
TRBD1 | TRBJ1-4 | TRBV28 | NA | TGTGCCAGCGGAACCGGGACAGGGGGCGCGGGGGAAAAACTGTTTTTT | CASGTGTGGAGEKLFF
NA | TRBJ1-5 | TRBV19 | NA | TGTGCCAGTATGCGAGAATTCAATCAGCCCCAGCATTTT | CASMREFNQPQHF
NA | TRBJ2-3 | TRBV7-3 | NA | TGTGCCAGCAGCTTGGGCCCCACGGATACGCAGTATTTT | CASSLGPTDTQYF
NA | TRBJ1-1 | TRBV18 | NA | TGTGCCAGCTCACCTAATGGGGCGAAGAACACTGAAGCTTTCTTT | CASSPNGAKNTEAFF
TRBD2 | TRBJ2-3 | TRBV2 | once | TGTGCCAGCAGGCTAGCGGGAGAAACAGATACGCAGTATTTT | CASRLAGETDTQYF
NA | TRBJ2-3 | TRBV2 | NA | TGTGCCAGCATCCGGGGATCTAGCACAGATACGCAGTATTTT | CASIRGSSTDTQYF
TRBD2 | TRBJ2-2 | TRBV18 | NA | TGTGCCAGCTCAACTACAACCAGCGGGAGTCCGAACACCGGGGAGCTGTTTTTT | CASSTTTSGSPNTGELFF
NA | TRBJ1-2 | TRBV6-5 | few | TGTGCCAGCAGTAACGGGACACTCTATGGCTACACCTTC | CASSNGTLYGYTF
NA | TRBJ1-6 | TRBV7-9 | many | TGTGCCAGCAGCTTAGTGGCAGATAATTCACCCCTCCACTTT | CASSLVADNSPLHF
TRBD1 | TRBJ1-1 | TRBV28 | NA | TGTGCCAGCAGTTTCCCCGGCAGGGGGCGAAACACTGAAGCTTTCTTT | CASSFPGRGRNTEAFF
NA | TRBJ2-5 | TRBV9 | NA | TGTGCCAGCAGTAATCGGGGGGCGCCTCAAGAGACCCAGTACTTC | CASSNRGAPQETQYF